This TCR beta chain is drawn from a study of CD8 T cells in Susac syndrome. Study conclusions and caveats: The authors acknowledged that the study's TCR sequencing and HLA analysis involved relatively few individuals.

Concerning this clonotype itself: Its specificity is unknown.

The CDR3 spans 16 residues. V was shortened by 6 bases and J by 0 bases, with 14 bases between the two germline ends. Germline V gives CDR1 SEHNR, CDR2 FQNEAQ (reference sequence). RNA amounts of about 0.5 to 1 ug underwent reverse transcription with random hexamers. TCRdb itself ran the immunoSEQ multiplex PCR reads through MiXCR, one entry per CDR3 protein. The data contain over 350,000 distinct CDR3 sequences, around 85% of them singletons. The T cells that were sequenced for TCR beta were CD8+ and CD4+ cells from blood. The multiple sclerosis control group consisted of treatment-naive patients whose relapsing-remitting disease, which was either stable or active, fulfilled revised McDonald criteria. Bulk CD8+ and CD4+ cells came from magnetic negative isolation; CD8+ TEMRA by FACS.

The rearrangement joins TRBV7-9 to TRBJ2-2, with TRBD2 as a possible D gene (6 bases). The sample taken for sequencing was CD8+ T cells from PBMCs. The TCR sequence derives from a human donor with multiple sclerosis. The CDR3 nucleotides read TGTGCCAGCAGTCCCGCGGTAGCGGCGAACACCGGGGAGCTGTTTTTT. Translating it yields CASSPAVAANTGELFF.